Following are 3 T cell receptor beta chains from one sample sequenced in a study of CD8+ T cells in alopecia areata. The treatment denotes: oral pan-JAK inhibitor, 5-10 mg twice daily. In each case, RNA was isolated and then reverse transcribed into cDNA as the sequencing template. Method: immunoSEQ multiplex PCR; TCRdb's copy keeps in-frame clones and lacks some. The sample contains 270,000 or so clones, 58% of which appear only once. Sequences were derived from CD4+ T cells sorted from blood, sampled at week 24, from a patient treated with tofacitinib. The receptors were sampled from a human donor with alopecia areata.

The V gene is TRBV29-1, the J gene TRBJ1-5; perhaps TRBD1 as D (6 bases). Trimming left V 6 bases short and J 6 bases short, with 15 bases between. Germline-derived CDR1 and CDR2 are SQVTM and ANQGSEA. CDR3 length: 13 amino acids. CDR3 sequence (DNA): TGCAGCGTGAAACAGGGATTAGGTCAGCCCCAGCATTTT. Residues: CSVKQGLGQPQHF.

The chain employs TRBV4-1 and TRBJ2-5; either TRBD1 or TRBD2 may supply D (5 bases each). V lost 4 bases, J lost 5 bases, and 20 bases lay in between. Per the germline V gene, CDR1 is MGHRA and CDR2 is YSYEKL. The CDR3 has 16 amino acids. The CDR3 nucleotides are TGCGCCAGCAGCCTCGAAGGTAGGGACGCGAGGGAGACCCAGTACTTC. Its protein product is CASSLEGRDARETQYF.

The rearrangement joins TRBV25-1 to TRBJ1-2, with TRBD1 identical over 8 bases. V lost 4 bases and J lost 4; bases outside the gene matches: 5. This CDR3 has 14 residues. Germline assignment: CDR1 MGHDK and CDR2 SYGVNS. DNA for the CDR3: TGTGCCAGCAGTGCACAGGGGGTATTCTATGGCTACACCTTC. This sequence encodes CASSAQGVFYGYTF.